The clone carrying this T cell receptor beta chain was counted ten times or more. Its antigen is unidentified. This sample was included in a study of T cells in Graves' hyperthyroidism and ophthalmopathy. Stable hyperthyroidism: no ophthalmopathy progression over 18 months of follow-up. Exclusion followed for patients with uncontrolled infection, other autoimmune disease, pregnancy or lactation. The authors obtained PBMCs from 7.5 to 10 ml of fresh peripheral blood. The V end was cut by 7 bases, the J end by 6 bases, with 21 bases between. CDR1 is SNHLY, CDR2 FYNNEI, per germline. The CDR3 runs 15 residues. TCR beta CDR3 region amplification was performed from RNA transcripts. A first-round RT-PCR of the TCR CDR3 used the HTBI primer set. TCRdb used MiXCR to reprocess the multiplex PCR reads, holding one entry per CDR3 protein. The table has hundreds of thousands of distinct CDR3 sequences, around 40% seen once.

General study findings and limits: Most thyroid clonotypes with frequency above 0.001 were detected in blood.

This receptor was obtained from a woman in her 40s with Graves' hyperthyroidism. Sample: blood. The chain has TRBV2 and TRBJ1-2, with D possibly being TRBD1 (6 bases). DNA for the CDR3: TGTGCCAGCACTTCGCGACGTACAGGGTTGGATGGCTACACCTTC. It yields the protein CASTSRRTGLDGYTF.